The present T cell receptor (beta chain) was sequenced within a study of blood T cell repertoires in COVID-19. Germline V gene sequence: CDR1 LGHDT, CDR2 YNNKEL (reference sequence). Deletions cut 6 bases from V and 4 bases from J, with 14 bases between. The CDR3 sequence is 14 residues long. Using immunoSEQ multiplex PCR, the repertoire was profiled, and TCRdb retains in-frame clones only, with some absent. Among 75,000 to 100,000 clones listed, around 80% were seen once. The sequence was collected from a man in his 70s with acute or convalescent COVID-19. The sample taken for sequencing was peripheral blood. The gene calls are TRBV3-1 (or the pseudogene TRBV3-2) and TRBJ2-3; a possible D gene is TRBD2 (6 bases). CDR3 protein: CASRLAYGADTQYF. CDR3 nucleotide sequence: TGTGCCAGCAGGCTAGCGTACGGGGCAGATACGCAGTATTTT.